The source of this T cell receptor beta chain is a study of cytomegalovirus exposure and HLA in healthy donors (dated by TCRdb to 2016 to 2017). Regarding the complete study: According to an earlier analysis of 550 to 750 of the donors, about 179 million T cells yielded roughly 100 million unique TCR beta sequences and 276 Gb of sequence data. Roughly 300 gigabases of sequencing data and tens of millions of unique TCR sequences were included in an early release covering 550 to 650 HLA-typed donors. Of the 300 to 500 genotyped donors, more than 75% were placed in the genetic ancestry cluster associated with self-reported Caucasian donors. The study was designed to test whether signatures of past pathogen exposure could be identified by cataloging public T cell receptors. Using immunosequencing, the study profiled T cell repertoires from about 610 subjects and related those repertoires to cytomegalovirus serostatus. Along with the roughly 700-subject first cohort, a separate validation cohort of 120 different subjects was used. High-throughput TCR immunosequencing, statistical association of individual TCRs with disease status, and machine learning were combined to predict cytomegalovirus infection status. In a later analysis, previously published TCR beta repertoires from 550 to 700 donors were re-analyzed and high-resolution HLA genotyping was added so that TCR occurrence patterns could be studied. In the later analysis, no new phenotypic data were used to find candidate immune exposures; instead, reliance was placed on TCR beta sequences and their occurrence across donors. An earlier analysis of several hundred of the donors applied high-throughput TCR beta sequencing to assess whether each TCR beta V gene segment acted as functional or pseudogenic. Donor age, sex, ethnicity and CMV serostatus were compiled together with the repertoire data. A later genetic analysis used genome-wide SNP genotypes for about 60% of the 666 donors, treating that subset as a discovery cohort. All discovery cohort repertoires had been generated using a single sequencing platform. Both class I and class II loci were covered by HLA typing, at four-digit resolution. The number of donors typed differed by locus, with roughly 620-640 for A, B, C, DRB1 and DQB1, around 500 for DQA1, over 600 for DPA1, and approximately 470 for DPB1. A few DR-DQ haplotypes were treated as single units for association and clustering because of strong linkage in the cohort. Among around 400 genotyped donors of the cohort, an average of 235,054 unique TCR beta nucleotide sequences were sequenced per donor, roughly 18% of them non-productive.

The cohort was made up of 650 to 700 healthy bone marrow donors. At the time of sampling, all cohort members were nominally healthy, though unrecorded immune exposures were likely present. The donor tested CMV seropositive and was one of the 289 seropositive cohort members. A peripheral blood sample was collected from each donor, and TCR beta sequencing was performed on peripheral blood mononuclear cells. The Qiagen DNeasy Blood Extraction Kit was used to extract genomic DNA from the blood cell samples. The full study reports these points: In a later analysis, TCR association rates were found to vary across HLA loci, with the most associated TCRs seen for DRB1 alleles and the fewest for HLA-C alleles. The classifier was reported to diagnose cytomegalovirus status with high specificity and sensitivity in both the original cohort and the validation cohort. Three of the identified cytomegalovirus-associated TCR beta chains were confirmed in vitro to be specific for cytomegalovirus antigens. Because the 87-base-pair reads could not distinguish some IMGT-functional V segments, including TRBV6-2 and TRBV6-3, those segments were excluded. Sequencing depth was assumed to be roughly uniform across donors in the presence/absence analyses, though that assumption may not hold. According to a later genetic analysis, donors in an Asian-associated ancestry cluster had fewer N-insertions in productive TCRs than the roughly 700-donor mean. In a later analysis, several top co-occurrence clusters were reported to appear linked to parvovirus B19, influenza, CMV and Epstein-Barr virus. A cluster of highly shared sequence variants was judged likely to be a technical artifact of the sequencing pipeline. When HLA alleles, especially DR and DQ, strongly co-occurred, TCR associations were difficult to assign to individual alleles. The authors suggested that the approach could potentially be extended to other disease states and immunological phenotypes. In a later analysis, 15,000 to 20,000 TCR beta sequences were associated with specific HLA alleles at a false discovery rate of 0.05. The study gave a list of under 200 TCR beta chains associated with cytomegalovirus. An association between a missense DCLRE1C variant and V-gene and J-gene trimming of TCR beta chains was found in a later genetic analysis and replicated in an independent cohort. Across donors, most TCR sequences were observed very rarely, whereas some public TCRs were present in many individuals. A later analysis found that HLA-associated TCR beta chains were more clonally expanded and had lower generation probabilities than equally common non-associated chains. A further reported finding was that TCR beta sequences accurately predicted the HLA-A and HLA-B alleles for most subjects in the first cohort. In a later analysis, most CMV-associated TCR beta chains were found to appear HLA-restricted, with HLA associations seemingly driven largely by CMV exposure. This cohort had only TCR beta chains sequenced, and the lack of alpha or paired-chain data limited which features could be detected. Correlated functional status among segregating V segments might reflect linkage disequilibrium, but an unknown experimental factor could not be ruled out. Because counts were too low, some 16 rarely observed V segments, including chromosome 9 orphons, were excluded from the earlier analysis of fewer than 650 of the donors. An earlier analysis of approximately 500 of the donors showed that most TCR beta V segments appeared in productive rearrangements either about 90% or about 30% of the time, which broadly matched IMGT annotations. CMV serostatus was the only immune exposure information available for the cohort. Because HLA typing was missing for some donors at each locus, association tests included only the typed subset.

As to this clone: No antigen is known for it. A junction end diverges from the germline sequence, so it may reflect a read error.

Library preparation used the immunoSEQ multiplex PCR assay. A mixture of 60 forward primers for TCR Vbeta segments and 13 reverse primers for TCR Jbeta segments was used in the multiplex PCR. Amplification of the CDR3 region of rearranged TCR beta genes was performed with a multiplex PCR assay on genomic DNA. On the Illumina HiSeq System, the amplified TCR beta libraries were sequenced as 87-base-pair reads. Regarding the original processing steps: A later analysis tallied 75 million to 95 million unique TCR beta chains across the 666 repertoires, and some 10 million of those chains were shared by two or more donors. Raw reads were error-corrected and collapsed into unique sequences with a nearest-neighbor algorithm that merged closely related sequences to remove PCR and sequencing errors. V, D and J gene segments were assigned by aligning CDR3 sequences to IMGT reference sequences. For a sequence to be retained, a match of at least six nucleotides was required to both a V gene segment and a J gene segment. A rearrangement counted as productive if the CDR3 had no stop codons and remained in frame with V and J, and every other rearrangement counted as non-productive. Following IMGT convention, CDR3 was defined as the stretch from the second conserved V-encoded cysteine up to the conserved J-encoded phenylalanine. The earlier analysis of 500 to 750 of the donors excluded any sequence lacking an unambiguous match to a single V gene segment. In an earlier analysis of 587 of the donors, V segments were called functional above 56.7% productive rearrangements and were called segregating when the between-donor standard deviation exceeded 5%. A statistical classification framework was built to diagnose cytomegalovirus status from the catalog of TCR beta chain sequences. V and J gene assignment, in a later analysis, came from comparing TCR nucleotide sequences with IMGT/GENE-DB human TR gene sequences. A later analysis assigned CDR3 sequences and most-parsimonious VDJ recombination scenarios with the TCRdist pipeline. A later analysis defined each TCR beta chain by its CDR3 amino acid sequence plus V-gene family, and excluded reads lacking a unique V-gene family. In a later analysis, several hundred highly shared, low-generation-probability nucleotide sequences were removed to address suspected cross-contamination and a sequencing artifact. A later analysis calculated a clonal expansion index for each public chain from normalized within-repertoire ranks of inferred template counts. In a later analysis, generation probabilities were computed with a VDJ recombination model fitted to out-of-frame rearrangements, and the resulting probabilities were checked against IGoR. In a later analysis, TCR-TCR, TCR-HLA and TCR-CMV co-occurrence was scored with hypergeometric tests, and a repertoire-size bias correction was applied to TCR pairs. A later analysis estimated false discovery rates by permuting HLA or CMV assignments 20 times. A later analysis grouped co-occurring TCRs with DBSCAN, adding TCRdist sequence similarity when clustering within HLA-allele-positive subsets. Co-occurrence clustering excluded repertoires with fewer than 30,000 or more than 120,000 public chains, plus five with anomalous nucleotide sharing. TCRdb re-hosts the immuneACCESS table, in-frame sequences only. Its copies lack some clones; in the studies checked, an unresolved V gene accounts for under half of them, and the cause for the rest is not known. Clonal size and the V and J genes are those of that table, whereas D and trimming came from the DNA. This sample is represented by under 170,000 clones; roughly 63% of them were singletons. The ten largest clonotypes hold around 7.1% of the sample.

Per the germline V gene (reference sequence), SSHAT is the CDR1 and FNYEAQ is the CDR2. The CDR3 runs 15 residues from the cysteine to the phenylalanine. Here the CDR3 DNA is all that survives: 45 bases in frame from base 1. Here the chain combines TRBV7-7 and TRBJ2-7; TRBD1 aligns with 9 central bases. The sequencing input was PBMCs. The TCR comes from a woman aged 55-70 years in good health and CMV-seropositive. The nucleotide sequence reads TGTGCTAGCAGCTTAGGGGCCGGGACAGGGAACGAGCAGTACTTC. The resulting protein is CASSLGAGTGNEQYF.